The clone carrying this TCR beta chain has just a few counts. The sample originates from a study of blood T cell repertoires in COVID-19. Overall study context: Researchers got acute and convalescent COVID-19 samples from the United States, Italy and Spain.

Trimming removed 0 bases from V and 5 bases from J, with 19 bases in between. The germline gives CDR1 SEHNR, CDR2 FQNEAQ (reference sequence). The CDR3 has 18 residues. Produced via immunoSEQ multiplex PCR; TCRdb's table is partial and in-frame only. In the table there are 200,000 or so clones, 80% to 90% of which are singletons. Individuals drawn from 24 US areas were about 18 to 100 years old. Which cohort a participant joined came from the clinical history participants gave. The source of this sequence is a woman between 45 and 65 years old who had been exposed to COVID-19. The chain links TRBV7-9 to TRBJ2-2; a weak D match, TRBD1 (7 bases). The sequenced material came from PBMCs or T cells enriched from blood (not recorded which). CDR3 sequence reads: CASSLARAGQLFTGELFF. CDR3 coding DNA: TGTGCCAGCAGCTTAGCGAGGGCGGGACAGCTCTTTACCGGGGAGCTGTTTTTT.